This record concerns one T cell receptor (beta chain) sequence. Assay: immunoSEQ multiplex PCR; the TCRdb copy retains only in-frame clones and omits some. The sample has some 230,000 clones; around 81% are singletons. The sample originates from a study of blood T cell repertoires in COVID-19. Study summary: Italy, Spain and the United States were the sources of the convalescent and acute COVID-19 samples.

CDR1 SNHLY and CDR2 FYNNEI come from the germline V gene. The CDR3 spans 13 residues. V dropped 4 bases and J dropped 4 bases, with 10 bases sitting between them. The chain uses TRBV2 and TRBJ1-1; D remains ambiguous. The sequencing sample was made of peripheral blood. This clonotype originated in a woman under 40 who had recovered from COVID-19. The CDR3 reads CASSGEMSTEAFF. Written as DNA, the CDR3 is TGTGCCAGCAGTGGGGAGATGAGCACTGAAGCTTTCTTT.